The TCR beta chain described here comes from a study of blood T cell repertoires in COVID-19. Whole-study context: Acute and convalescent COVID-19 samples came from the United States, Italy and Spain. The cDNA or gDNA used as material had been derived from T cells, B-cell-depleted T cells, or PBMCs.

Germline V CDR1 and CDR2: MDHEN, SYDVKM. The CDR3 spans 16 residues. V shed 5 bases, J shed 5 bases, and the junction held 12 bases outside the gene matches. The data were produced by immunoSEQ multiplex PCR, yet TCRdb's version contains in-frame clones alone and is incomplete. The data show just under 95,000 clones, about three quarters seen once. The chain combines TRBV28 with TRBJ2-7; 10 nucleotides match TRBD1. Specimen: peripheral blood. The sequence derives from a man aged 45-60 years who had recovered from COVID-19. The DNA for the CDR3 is TGTGCCAGCAGTCAACGACAGGGGGCGATAATCCACGAGCAGTACTTC. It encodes CASSQRQGAIIHEQYF. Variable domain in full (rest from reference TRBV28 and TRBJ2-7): DVKVTQSSRYLVKRTGEKVFLECVQDMDHENMFWYRQDPGLGLRLIYFSYDVKMKEKGDIPEGYSVSREKKERFSLILESASTNQTSMYLCASSQRQGAIIHEQYFGPGTRLTVT.